Listed below are T cell receptor beta chains from one sample, sequenced in a study of CD8+CD57+ T cells in acquired aplastic anemia. TCRdb re-called the reads with MiXCR, one entry per CDR3 protein. Here the sample spans under 200,000 distinct CDR3 sequences, around half being singletons. The sample taken for sequencing was sorted CD4+, CD8+, or CD8+CD57+ T cells (not recorded which) from PBMCs. The receptors come from a human donor with aplastic anemia. Both conserved end residues are part of each CDR3. D genes are given only for firm matches. Clone size is shown for a subset of rows, as once, few, many or a class of expanded clone.

v_gene: TRBV7-2
d_gene: TRBD1
j_gene: TRBJ2-2
abundance: NA
CDR3aa: CASSPDRLTGELFF
CDR3nt: TGTGCCAGCAGCCCGGACAGGCTCACCGGGGAGCTGTTTTTT

v_gene: TRBV10-2
d_gene: TRBD1
j_gene: TRBJ1-5
abundance: many
CDR3aa: CASRLGGQGAQPQHF
CDR3nt: TGCGCCAGCAGACTGGGGGGACAGGGGGCCCAGCCCCAGCATTTT

v_gene: TRBV20-1
d_gene: NA
j_gene: TRBJ1-3
abundance: NA
CDR3aa: CSASSIGRDLSGNTIYF
CDR3nt: TGCAGTGCCAGTAGTATCGGGCGGGATCTCTCTGGAAACACCATATATTTT

v_gene: TRBV12-3/TRBV12-4
d_gene: NA
j_gene: TRBJ1-2
abundance: many
CDR3aa: CASSRSRERGYTF
CDR3nt: TGTGCCAGCAGCCGCTCCCGGGAACGTGGCTACACCTTC

v_gene: TRBV20-1
d_gene: TRBD2
j_gene: TRBJ2-5
abundance: many
CDR3aa: CSARDPGLVRQETQYF
CDR3nt: TGCAGTGCTAGAGATCCGGGACTAGTGAGGCAAGAGACCCAGTACTTC

v_gene: TRBV30
d_gene: TRBD1
j_gene: TRBJ1-5
abundance: NA
CDR3aa: CAWTRQGLGQPQHF
CDR3nt: TGTGCCTGGACCCGACAGGGACTCGGTCAGCCCCAGCATTTT

v_gene: TRBV15
d_gene: TRBD1
j_gene: TRBJ2-1
abundance: few
CDR3aa: CATSTRDRGYNEQFF
CDR3nt: TGTGCCACCAGCACCCGGGACAGGGGTTACAATGAGCAGTTCTTC

v_gene: TRBV5-4
d_gene: NA
j_gene: TRBJ2-5
abundance: many
CDR3aa: CASSLPPQETQYF
CDR3nt: TGTGCCAGCAGCCTACCCCCCCAAGAGACCCAGTACTTC

v_gene: TRBV20-1
d_gene: TRBD1
j_gene: TRBJ2-7
abundance: once
CDR3aa: CSARDRTGGNSYEQYF
CDR3nt: TGCAGTGCTAGAGATCGGACAGGGGGAAACTCCTACGAGCAGTACTTC

v_gene: TRBV12-3/TRBV12-4
d_gene: NA
j_gene: TRBJ2-2
abundance: many
CDR3aa: CASSRTSSTGELFF
CDR3nt: TGTGCCAGCAGCCGGACATCCAGCACCGGGGAGCTGTTTTTT

v_gene: TRBV2
d_gene: NA
j_gene: TRBJ2-7
abundance: NA
CDR3aa: CASGGDSTTYEQYF
CDR3nt: TGTGCCAGCGGGGGGGACAGTACAACCTACGAGCAGTACTTC

v_gene: TRBV11-2
d_gene: TRBD1
j_gene: TRBJ2-3
abundance: NA
CDR3aa: CASSTRDRYTDTQYF
CDR3nt: TGTGCCAGCAGCACCCGGGACAGATACACAGATACGCAGTATTTT

v_gene: TRBV3-1
d_gene: TRBD2
j_gene: TRBJ2-1
abundance: NA
CDR3aa: CASSQGLLAGGPHEQFF
CDR3nt: TGTGCCAGCAGCCAAGGGCTGCTAGCGGGGGGACCTCATGAGCAGTTCTTC

v_gene: TRBV2
d_gene: TRBD2
j_gene: TRBJ2-7
abundance: few
CDR3aa: CASSPGLAVTYEQYF
CDR3nt: TGTGCCAGCAGCCCTGGACTAGCGGTAACCTACGAGCAGTACTTC

v_gene: TRBV7-3
d_gene: NA
j_gene: TRBJ2-5
abundance: NA
CDR3aa: CASSLVVETQYF
CDR3nt: TGTGCCAGCAGTTTGGTGGTAGAGACCCAGTACTTC

v_gene: TRBV7-9
d_gene: NA
j_gene: TRBJ2-1
abundance: once
CDR3aa: CASSQEPDNEQFF
CDR3nt: TGCGCCAGCAGCCAAGAACCTGACAATGAGCAGTTCTTC